One sample yielded the 12 T cell receptor beta chains listed below, sequenced in a study of T cell responses to AZD1222 COVID-19 vaccine. Data came from immunoSEQ multiplex PCR; TCRdb stores just in-frame clones and leaves some out. The sample consists of 110,000 or so clones, 88% of them appearing once. This sample comprised peripheral blood, obtained on day 0 of AZD1222 vaccination. The receptors here all came from an adult in good health.

V gene TRBV19 combines with J gene TRBJ1-1; D call uncertain. Trimming pared 2 bases from V and 0 bases from J, leaving 13 bases between. Germline V gives CDR1 LNHDA, CDR2 SQIVND (reference sequence). The CDR3 runs 16 residues. The CDR3 here is CASSIKLGALNTEAFF. In DNA, the CDR3 is TGTGCCAGTAGTATAAAGTTAGGAGCGCTGAACACTGAAGCTTTCTTT.

The rearrangement uses TRBV28 and TRBJ2-1, with TRBD2 matching over 12 bases. The CDR3 length is 16 residues. In germline, CDR1 is MDHEN, CDR2 SYDVKM. The junction had 7 bases not matched to a gene; V was cut back by 4 bases and J by 6 bases. The CDR3 protein is CASSSILAGGRNEQFF. Here the CDR3 DNA reads TGTGCCAGCAGTTCCATACTAGCGGGAGGTCGCAATGAGCAGTTCTTC.

Regarding this clone: The sample carries other DNA sequences with the same CDR3. The chain joins TRBV19 to TRBJ2-3, with 7 bases that match TRBD2. This CDR3 has 15 residues. With 6 bases clipped from V and 4 bases from J, the junction kept 10 bases outside the gene matches. The germline V gene encodes CDR1 LNHDA and CDR2 SQIVND (reference sequence). The CDR3 protein is CASSIGLAGADTQYF. The CDR3 DNA sequence: TGTGCCAGTAGCATCGGGCTTGCGGGAGCAGATACGCAGTATTTT.

V usage is TRBV4-1 and J usage is TRBJ2-7; D is tentatively TRBD1 or TRBD2 (5 bases each). Germline V gene sequence: CDR1 MGHRA, CDR2 YSYEKL. The length of the CDR3 is 16 residues. V was shortened by 5 bases and J by 0 bases, with 17 bases between the two germline ends. CDR3 protein: CASSVTGTPSSYEQYF. In nucleotides, the CDR3 is TGCGCCAGCAGCGTAACCGGGACGCCGAGCTCCTACGAGCAGTACTTC.

The gene calls are TRBV7-2 and TRBJ2-5, with TRBD2 as a possible D gene (5 bases). The germline CDR1 and CDR2 sequences are SGHTA and FQGNSA. CDR3 size: 15 residues. V lost 1 base, J lost 0 bases, and 9 bases lay in between. In DNA, the CDR3 is TGTGCCAGCAGCTTAGTGCCGGGAAACCAAGAGACCCAGTACTTC. It translates to CASSLVPGNQETQYF.

The gene calls are TRBV11-2 and TRBJ2-5, with D unresolved. CDR1 is SGHAT, CDR2 FQNNGV, per germline. Trimming removed 2 bases at V and 5 bases at J, with 9 bases between. The CDR3 runs to 13 residues. CDR3 amino acids: CASSLRLGETQYF. DNA of the CDR3: TGTGCCAGCAGCTTAAGATTGGGGGAGACCCAGTACTTC. The variable domain in full, completed from reference TRBV11-2 and TRBJ2-5, reads EAGVAQSPRYKIIEKRQSVAFWCNPISGHATLYWYQQILGQGPKLLIQFQNNGVVDDSQLPKDRFSAERLKGVDSTLKIQPAKLEDSAVYLCASSLRLGETQYFGPGTRLLVL.

The rearrangement links TRBV6-5 to TRBJ2-2, with 7 nucleotides matching TRBD1. Germline V gene sequence: CDR1 MNHEY, CDR2 SVGAGI. The trim removed 2 bases at V and 6 bases at J, leaving 3 bases unmatched. The CDR3 contains 14 residues. CDR3 region: CASSYGQGAGELFF. The CDR3, as DNA: TGTGCCAGCAGTTACGGGCAGGGGGCCGGGGAGCTGTTTTTT.

CDR3 in DNA: TGCGCCAGCAGCTTACCCTGGACAGGGAAAGAGACCCAGTACTTC. This sequence encodes CASSLPWTGKETQYF. V is TRBV5-1 and J is TRBJ2-5; 8 bases are shared with TRBD1. The V gene's germline CDR1 is SGHRS and CDR2 YFSETQ. V was clipped by 2 bases and J by 3 bases; unmatched bases: 6. The CDR3 extends over 15 amino acids.

This chain links TRBV2 with TRBJ2-2; 7 nucleotides align to TRBD1. CDR1 and CDR2 (germline): SNHLY, FYNNEI. This CDR3 spans 16 amino acids. Trimming at V came to 2 bases and at J to 2 bases, leaving 5 bases not matched to a gene. The CDR3 is CASSELGTENTGELFF. Here the CDR3 DNA reads TGTGCCAGCAGTGAATTAGGGACAGAAAACACCGGGGAGCTGTTTTTT.

This clone has a single count. The DNA for the CDR3 is TGTGCCAGCAGCCAGGACAGGCCGGGACGAGGGGTTTCCCAGCCCCAGCATTTT. As protein: CASSQDRPGRGVSQPQHF. This chain connects TRBV3-1 (or the pseudogene TRBV3-2) to TRBJ1-5; TRBD1 aligns across 7 bases. V shed 3 bases and J 7 bases; nucleotides not matched to a gene: 18. CDR1 and CDR2 from the germline V gene are LGHDT and YNNKEL (reference sequence). The CDR3 contains 18 residues.

J is TRBJ2-1 and V is TRBV19, with TRBD2 matching over 8 bases. Losses at the gene ends were 7 bases for V and 7 bases for J; bases not matched to a gene: 12. Germline lookup yields CDR1 LNHDA and CDR2 SQIVND (reference sequence). The CDR3 is 15 residues long. The chain's CDR3 is CASTYNLGTRNEQFF. DNA of the CDR3: TGTGCCAGTACCTATAATTTAGGGACTAGAAATGAGCAGTTCTTC.

The V gene is TRBV2, the J gene TRBJ2-3; TRBD2 agrees at 10 bases. The CDR3 has 14 residues. Looked up from germline, CDR1 is SNHLY and CDR2 is FYNNEI. The V and J ends lost 6 bases and 5 bases, in that order; junction bases with no gene match: 5. This chain's CDR3 is CASRLAGVEDTQYF. CDR3 nucleotides: TGTGCCAGCAGGCTAGCGGGAGTGGAAGATACGCAGTATTTT. The full variable domain, with the rest looked up from reference TRBV2 and TRBJ2-3, is EPEVTQTPSHQVTQMGQEVILRCVPISNHLYFYWYRQILGQKVEFLVSFYNNEISEKSEIFDDQFSVERPDGSNFTLKIRSTKLEDSAMYFCASRLAGVEDTQYFGPGTRLTVL.